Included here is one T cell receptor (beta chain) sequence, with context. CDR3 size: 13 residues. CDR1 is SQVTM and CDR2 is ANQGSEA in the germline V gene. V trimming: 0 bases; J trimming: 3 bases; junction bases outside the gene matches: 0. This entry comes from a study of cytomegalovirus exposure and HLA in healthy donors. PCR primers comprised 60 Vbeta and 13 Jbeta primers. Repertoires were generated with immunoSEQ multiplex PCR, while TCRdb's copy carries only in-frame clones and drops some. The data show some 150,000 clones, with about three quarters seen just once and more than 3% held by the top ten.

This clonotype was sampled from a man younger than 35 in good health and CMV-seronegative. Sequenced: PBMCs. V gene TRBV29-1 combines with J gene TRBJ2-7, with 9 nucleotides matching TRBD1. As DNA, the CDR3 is TGCAGCGTTGAAGAGGACAGGGGCTACGAGCAGTACTTC. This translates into CSVEEDRGYEQYF.